The text below deals with one T cell receptor (beta chain). Its antigen is not identified. This entry belongs to a study of T cell responses to AZD1222 COVID-19 vaccine. Germline CDR1 and CDR2: MNHEY and SVGAGI. CDR3 length: 14 residues. The V and J ends lost 7 bases and 4 bases, in that order; junction bases with no gene match: 6. General observations from the study: Increased Spike-specific TCR breadth and depth were observed after two AZD1222 doses. Baseline seropositivity characterized only a handful of AZD1222 recipients.

Profiled with immunoSEQ multiplex PCR; TCRdb holds only in-frame clones, not every one. The sample lists 90,000 to 100,000 clones, roughly 90% occurring once. This chain connects TRBV6-5 to TRBJ2-3; 9 bases map to TRBD2. The source was peripheral blood, collected 28 days after the second AZD1222 dose. The TCR comes from an adult who received the AZD1222 COVID-19 vaccine. Here the CDR3 reads CASKGAGGADTQYF. DNA for the CDR3: TGTGCCAGCAAGGGAGCGGGAGGAGCAGATACGCAGTATTTT.